This T cell receptor beta chain was sequenced in a study of Ad26.COV2.S vaccination and SARS-CoV-2 variants. Study as a whole: The COV1001 Ad26.COV2.S trial arm included the donor. Findings of the study overall: Breadth and depth estimates from TCRs may understate total T cell responses. Post-vaccination breadth of spike-specific CD8+ and CD4+ T cell responses was reportedly substantial. Spike-specific TCR breadth ran higher among vaccine recipients than placebo recipients.

As concerns this clone: Its antigen remains unknown.

The assay was immunoSEQ multiplex PCR, and TCRdb's table has in-frame clones only and misses some. This sample yields 300,000 to 500,000 clones, of which less than 90% are seen a single time; 3.5% belongs to the top ten. Indicated treatment: roughly 18 received Ad26.COV2.S at low or high dose, single or two shots; several received placebo; per-sample allocation not given. Day 63 after the first vaccine or placebo injection was the time point for sampling. Germline V gives CDR1 MNHEY, CDR2 SMNVEV (reference sequence). The CDR3 consists of 12 residues. With 4 bases clipped from V and 12 bases from J, the junction kept 5 bases outside the gene matches.

V usage is TRBV27 and J usage is TRBJ2-1; 8 bases are shared with TRBD2. The sequenced sample was peripheral blood, obtained in a trial of Ad26.COV2.S vaccine versus placebo. This clonotype originated in a person between 18 and 60 years old who received the Ad26.COV2.S COVID-19 vaccine or a placebo. The chain's CDR3 is CASSSGLARQFF. DNA of the CDR3: TGTGCCAGCAGTTCCGGACTAGCTCGGCAGTTCTTC.